This T cell receptor beta chain was recorded in a study of monozygotic twins with inflammatory bowel disease. The length of the CDR3 is 14 residues. Per germline, CDR1 ENHRY and CDR2 SYGVKD. Findings of the study overall: Heterogeneous immunosuppressive treatment regimens may have introduced variability into patient repertoires. With inverse Simpson as the measure, TCRbeta diversity was lower in IBD patients than in healthy co-twins. Clonotype sharing was lower in IBD patients than healthy twins, most markedly with disease activity.

The authors made each sample's cDNA in eight separate reactions. TCRdb reprocessed the 5' RACE reads, with one entry per CDR3 protein and no DNA. The sample has 330,000 or so distinct CDR3 sequences, and its top ten clones hold around 2%. A word on this clonotype: Its antigen is not known.

The source of this sequence is a human donor with ulcerative colitis or Crohn's disease, or a healthy co-twin of an affected twin (not recorded which). The chain couples TRBV10-3 to TRBJ2-7. The source material was blood. The CDR3 reads CAISEAGASYEQYF.